The 31 T cell receptor beta chains below were found in one sample sequenced in a study of T cells in Graves' hyperthyroidism and ophthalmopathy. Amplification of TCR beta CDR3 regions used RNA as the template. An initial round of RT-PCR targeting the TCR CDR3 relied on the HTBI primer set. Via MiXCR, TCRdb re-called the multiplex PCR reads, giving one row per CDR3 protein. Here the sample spans nearly 750,000 distinct CDR3 sequences, 30% to 40% being singletons. The specimen sequenced was blood. These receptors were collected from a woman aged 40 to 50 with Graves' hyperthyroidism.

Of note for this clonotype: A read error may produce the germline difference seen at one junction end. The rearrangement joins TRBV7-2 to TRBJ1-1, with a possible D match to TRBD1 (6 bases). This CDR3 is built from 15 residues. Per germline, CDR1 SGHTA and CDR2 FQGNSA. The CDR3 region is CASSHSRGTDTEAFF. CDR3 nucleotides: TGCGCCAGCAGCCATTCCAGGGGAACGGACACTGAAGCTTTCTTT.

CDR3 DNA sequence: TGCGCCAGCAGCCAGGGACGGGGGAACACTGAAGCTTTCTTT. Amino acid sequence: CASSQGRGNTEAFF. The gene calls are TRBV4-3 and TRBJ1-1; D possibly corresponds to TRBD1 (5 bases). The CDR3 has 14 amino acids. CDR1 LGHNA and CDR2 YSLEER come from the germline V gene. V was cut by 3 bases and J by 1 base, with 9 bases left in between.

This clonotype has at least ten counts. The genes are TRBV7-2 and TRBJ1-5, with D tentatively TRBD1 (5 bases). The germline V gene encodes CDR1 SGHTA and CDR2 FQGNSA. Trimming pared 5 bases from V and 6 bases from J, leaving 17 bases between. The CDR3 length is 15 residues. CDR3 sequence reads: CASSPLGQYGQPQHF. The CDR3 bases are TGTGCCAGCAGCCCCCTGGGGCAGTATGGTCAGCCCCAGCATTTT.

This clonotype was recorded many times. This chain links TRBV5-1 with TRBJ1-1; D not certain. The CDR3 runs 15 residues. Deletions cut 0 bases from V and 1 base from J, with 10 bases between. The germline gives CDR1 SGHRS, CDR2 YFSETQ. In nucleotides, the CDR3 is TGCGCCAGCAGCTTGGGGCTTAGCGGGAACACTGAAGCTTTCTTT. This codes for CASSLGLSGNTEAFF.

CDR3 sequence: CAISRTSGELFF. CDR3 DNA: TGTGCCATCAGCCGGACTAGCGGGGAGCTGTTTTTT. The chain employs TRBV10-3 and TRBJ2-2; the match to TRBD2 covers 7 bases. With 6 bases clipped from V and 7 bases from J, the junction kept 2 bases outside the gene matches. The CDR3 has 12 amino acids. Germline lookup yields CDR1 ENHRY and CDR2 SYGVKD.

Remarks on this clonotype: The junction departs from the called germline gene at one end, perhaps through a read error. V gene TRBV24-1 combines with J gene TRBJ1-1; 8 nucleotides align to TRBD1. Germline-derived CDR1 and CDR2 are KGHDR and SFDVKD. There are 15 residues in the CDR3. This CDR3 is CASSLFDRGDTEAFF. CDR3 DNA sequence: TGTGCCAGCAGTTTATTCGACAGGGGTGACACTGAAGCTTTCTTT.

A few counts support this clonotype. In nucleotides, the CDR3 is TGTGCCAGCAGCCAAGACTACTCGTATAACTATGGCTACACCTTC. This gives the protein CASSQDYSYNYGYTF. The chain uses TRBV3-1 and TRBJ1-2, with D unclear. The CDR3 totals 15 residues. Germline V gives CDR1 LGHDT, CDR2 YNNKEL (reference sequence). Trimming shortened V by 0 bases and J by 1 base, and 9 bases separated the two germline ends. The full variable domain, its missing parts supplied by reference TRBV3-1 and TRBJ1-2, is DTAVSQTPKYLVTQMGNDKSIKCEQNLGHDTMYWYKQDSKKFLKIMFSYNNKELIINETVPNRFSPKSPDKAHLNLHINSLELGDSAVYFCASSQDYSYNYGYTFGSGTRLTVV.

This clonotype has at least ten counts. The V gene is TRBV25-1, the J gene TRBJ2-5; D may be TRBD1 or TRBD2 (5 bases each). CDR1 and CDR2 from the germline V gene are MGHDK and SYGVNS. This CDR3 spans 14 amino acids. The germline V and J ends were trimmed by 4 bases and 0 bases, with 9 bases remaining between them. The CDR3 DNA follows: TGTGCCAGCAGTGTCGAGGGGTACCAAGAGACCCAGTACTTC. It codes for CASSVEGYQETQYF.

This clonotype has only a few counts. The CDR3 here is CASSFSSRYEQYF. CDR3 DNA sequence: TGTGCCAGCAGTTTTTCGTCCAGGTACGAGCAGTACTTC. The chain has TRBV12-3 or TRBV12-4 and TRBJ2-7; D not resolved. The CDR3 spans 13 residues. With 3 bases removed from V and 4 bases from J, the gap between germline ends came to 10 bases.

About this clonotype: One base away lies a much larger clone, so this may be a sequencing read error. This sequence joins TRBV2 and TRBJ2-7; 7 nucleotides align to TRBD1. CDR3 length equals 14 residues. J gave up 2 bases and V 5 bases, and 6 bases lay outside the gene matches. Germline CDR1 reads SNHLY; CDR2 reads FYNNEI. The CDR3 nucleotides read TGTGCCAGCAGTCAGACAGGGACCCCCTACGAGCAGTACTTC. Translation: CASSQTGTPYEQYF.

There are many counts of this clonotype. The genes are TRBV20-1 and TRBJ1-1, with no clear D. The V end lost 1 base, the J end lost 7 bases, and 16 bases lay between the germline ends. Germline CDR1 is DFQATT and CDR2 is SNEGSKA (reference sequence). The CDR3 is 14 residues long. The CDR3 bases are TGCAGTGCTAGAGGTTCCATGGCCTTTTTTGAAGCTTTCTTT. The encoded protein is CSARGSMAFFEAFF.

The V and J genes are TRBV29-1 and TRBJ1-2; TRBD1 might be the D (5 bases). Germline V lookup: CDR1 SQVTM, CDR2 ANQGSEA. The CDR3 loop spans 12 amino acids. The V and J ends lost 5 bases and 5 bases respectively, with 12 bases between them. The CDR3 protein is CSVKQESYGYTF. CDR3 nucleotides: TGCAGCGTTAAACAGGAGTCTTATGGCTACACCTTC.

This clonotype was seen ten or more times. Compared with germline, one end of the junction differs, possibly owing to a read error. The gene calls are TRBV19 and TRBJ1-2; D may be TRBD1 (6 bases). The length of the CDR3 is 13 residues. CDR1 is LNHDA and CDR2 is SQIVND in the germline V gene (reference sequence). This CDR3 is CASSFVDRPFLLF. The DNA for the CDR3 is TGTGCCAGTAGTTTTGTCGACAGGCCCTTCCTCCTCTTC.

With respect to this clonotype: The conserved final phenylalanine or tryptophan is absent from the CDR3, which likely points to a read error. No DNA is shown, since the ends of the CDR3 on it are uncertain; the CDR3 is the one TCRdb lists. This chain connects TRBV7-9 to TRBJ2-7; the D segment call TRBD1 is taken from the table without a DNA check. Both ends counted, the CDR3 spans 8 residues. CDR1 and CDR2 from the germline V gene are SEHNR and FQNEAQ (reference sequence). The CDR3 here is CASSFVPG.

This clonotype was seen a handful of times. This rearrangement joins TRBV7-8 to TRBJ2-2; no clear D gene. In germline, CDR1 is SGHVS, CDR2 FQNEAQ. The ends were cut back, 4 bases at V and 1 base at J, with 10 bases in the middle. The CDR3 has 15 residues. The CDR3 is CASSSGSGNTGELFF. The CDR3 region has the DNA TGTGCCAGCAGCTCCGGGTCCGGGAACACCGGGGAGCTGTTTTTT.

This clonotype occurred once. A junction end diverges from the germline sequence, so it may reflect a read error. The rearrangement links TRBV11-2 to TRBJ1-2; 8 positions agree with TRBD1. This CDR3 is 16 amino acids long. Germline assignment: CDR1 SGHAT and CDR2 FQNNGV. The CDR3 loop reads CASSHGRTGMGYGHTF. CDR3 DNA: TGTGCCAGCAGCCACGGAAGGACAGGGATGGGCTATGGCCACACCTTC.

V gene TRBV13 combines with J gene TRBJ1-2, with a possible D match to TRBD1 (6 bases). Trimming took off 5 bases at V and 8 bases at J, with 15 bases between the two ends. This CDR3 spans 13 amino acids. Germline V gene lookup returns CDR1 PRHDT and CDR2 FYEKMQ (reference sequence). CDR3 sequence (DNA): TGTGCCAGCAGCATCGAACAGGGTCAGGGCTACACCTTC. Translation gives CASSIEQGQGYTF.

This clonotype was picked up many times. V gene TRBV20-1 combines with J gene TRBJ1-5; possible D gene TRBD1, 6 bases. Trimming took off 0 bases at V and 4 bases at J, with 13 bases between the two ends. The CDR3 has 15 residues. Per the germline V gene, CDR1 is DFQATT and CDR2 is SNEGSKA (reference sequence). The CDR3 sequence is CSARDLRQANQPQHF. In DNA, the CDR3 is TGCAGTGCTAGAGATCTCCGACAGGCGAATCAGCCCCAGCATTTT.

The chain is built from TRBV4-3 and TRBJ1-5, with TRBD1 as a possible D gene (5 bases). The CDR3 runs 16 residues. The germline CDR1 and CDR2 sequences are LGHNA and YSLEER. The V and J ends lost 0 bases and 6 bases respectively, with 15 bases between them. The CDR3 DNA follows: TGCGCCAGCAGCCAAGATATCGGGAAGGGGACTCAGCCCCAGCATTTT. Translated: CASSQDIGKGTQPQHF.

This clonotype has just a few counts. The chain joins TRBV19 to TRBJ2-2; the D is unclear. V shed 3 bases and J shed 3 bases, with 8 bases lying between them. The germline CDR1 and CDR2 sequences are LNHDA and SQIVND (reference sequence). The CDR3 loop spans 14 amino acids. The CDR3 DNA reads TGTGCCAGTAGTATGGCCGGTGACACCGGGGAGCTGTTTTTT. Amino acids: CASSMAGDTGELFF.

J is TRBJ2-5 and V is TRBV5-1; TRBD2 might be the D (6 bases). The CDR3 runs to 15 residues. The germline V gene encodes CDR1 SGHRS and CDR2 YFSETQ. V was cut by 0 bases and J by 5 bases, with 14 bases left in between. CDR3 nucleotide sequence: TGCGCCAGCAGCTTGGGACGGGAGTATCGGGAGACCCAGTACTTC. This encodes CASSLGREYRETQYF.

Turning to this clonotype: A much larger clone differs by one base, so this may be a read error. The CDR3: CASFPGATKEKLFF. The DNA for the CDR3 is TGTGCCAGCTTCCCTGGTGCAACTAAAGAAAAACTGTTTTTT. The V and J genes are TRBV7-9 and TRBJ1-4; D remains unclear. This CDR3 is built from 14 residues. Germline assignment: CDR1 SEHNR and CDR2 FQNEAQ (reference sequence).

This clonotype has more than one count but fewer than ten. CDR3 sequence (DNA): TGCAGCGTTGTTGTGCCCGGGGCAGGGTCGGGTGAGACCCAGTACTTC. Its translation: CSVVVPGAGSGETQYF. The chain carries TRBV29-1 and TRBJ2-5; D is possibly TRBD1 or TRBD2 (5 bases each). The CDR3 covers 16 residues. The V and J ends lost 4 bases and 5 bases respectively, with 23 bases between them. Germline values: CDR1 SQVTM, CDR2 ANQGSEA.

This clonotype has at least ten counts. CDR3 residues: CASSLAPSRGLVEETQYF. DNA of the CDR3: TGTGCCAGCAGTTTAGCCCCATCCCGTGGACTAGTTGAAGAGACCCAGTACTTC. The V and J genes are TRBV12-3 or TRBV12-4 and TRBJ2-5, with TRBD2 matching 7 bases. With 0 bases clipped from V and 3 bases from J, the junction kept 13 bases outside the gene matches. The length of the CDR3 is 18 residues.

Note on this clonotype: A read error may produce the germline difference seen at one junction end. This sequence joins TRBV10-3 and TRBJ2-5, with a tentative D call TRBD1 (5 bases). CDR1 is ENHRY and CDR2 is SYGVKD in the germline V gene. This CDR3 has 14 residues. This CDR3 reads CASSAARTQGTQYF. The DNA of the CDR3 is TGTGCCAGCAGTGCGGCTAGAACCCAGGGGACCCAGTACTTC.

The chain recombines TRBV10-3 with TRBJ2-2; 14 bases are a match to TRBD2. From germline, CDR1 is ENHRY and CDR2 SYGVKD. J gave up 4 bases and V 5 bases, and 9 bases lay outside the gene matches. The CDR3 sequence is 18 residues long. The CDR3 DNA sequence: TGTGCCATCAGTCCGCTAGGGACTAGCGGGAGTAGCACCGGGGAGCTGTTTTTT. It yields the protein CAISPLGTSGSSTGELFF.

The CDR3 is CASSHPLRDRPWEEQYF. CDR3 nucleotide sequence: TGCGCCAGCAGCCACCCTCTCCGGGACAGGCCGTGGGAGGAGCAGTACTTC. This rearrangement joins TRBV4-1 to TRBJ2-7; 8 bases align to TRBD1. The J segment lost 7 bases and the V segment lost 3 bases, leaving 17 bases of the junction unmatched. The CDR3 has 17 amino acids. Germline CDR1 is MGHRA and CDR2 is YSYEKL.

Remarks on this clonotype: A read error may account for a junction end that differs from germline. The rearrangement uses TRBV6-6 and TRBJ2-7; tentative D call: TRBD2 (7 bases). From germline, CDR1 is MNHNY and CDR2 SVGAGI (reference sequence). The CDR3 is 14 residues long. The CDR3 reads CASTTRGGSYAQYF. Here the CDR3 DNA reads TGTGCCAGCACCACGAGGGGGGGCTCCTACGCGCAGTACTTC.

The sample holds many counts of this clonotype. V gene TRBV4-1 combines with J gene TRBJ2-5, with 8 positions matching TRBD1. V shed 1 base, J shed 5 bases, and the junction held 6 bases outside the gene matches. The CDR3 consists of 15 residues. Germline values: CDR1 MGHRA, CDR2 YSYEKL. CDR3 region: CASSQVGRGRETQYF. Here the CDR3 DNA reads TGCGCCAGCAGCCAAGTTGGCAGGGGGCGCGAGACCCAGTACTTC.

There are many counts of this clonotype. The chain joins TRBV10-3 to TRBJ1-5; 7 bases align to TRBD1. CDR3 length: 18 amino acids. Germline V gives CDR1 ENHRY, CDR2 SYGVKD. J gave up 2 bases and V 0 bases, and 10 bases lay outside the gene matches. The CDR3 region has the DNA TGTGCCATCAGTGAGTCGGGGACCCAGGGGGACGGCAATCAGCCCCAGCATTTT. Translation: CAISESGTQGDGNQPQHF.

This clonotype was detected many times. This chain joins TRBV12-3 or TRBV12-4 and TRBJ2-7, with no clear D. Between the trimmed V and J ends, which lost 5 bases and 6 bases, there was a span of 8 bases. The CDR3 is 11 residues long. For the CDR3, the DNA is TGTGCCAGCAGTCACGGCGGCGAGCAGTACTTC. This translates into CASSHGGEQYF.